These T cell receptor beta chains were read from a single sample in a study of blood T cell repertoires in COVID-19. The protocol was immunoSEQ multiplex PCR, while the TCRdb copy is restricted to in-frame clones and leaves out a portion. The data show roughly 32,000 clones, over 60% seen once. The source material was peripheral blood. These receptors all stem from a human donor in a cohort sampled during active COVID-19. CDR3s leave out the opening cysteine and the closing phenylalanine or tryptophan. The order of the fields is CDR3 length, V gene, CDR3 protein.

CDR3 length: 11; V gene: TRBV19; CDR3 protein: ASSRDRNYGYT
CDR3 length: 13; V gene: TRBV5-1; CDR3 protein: ASSPVGQGQETQY
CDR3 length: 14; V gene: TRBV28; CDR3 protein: ASSSPAGTGVGEQY
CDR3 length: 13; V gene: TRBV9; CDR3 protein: ASSPGDRISYEQY
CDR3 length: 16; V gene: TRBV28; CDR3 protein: ASSSRLAGGLSSYEQY
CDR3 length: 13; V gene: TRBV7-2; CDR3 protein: ASSLIGLASNEQF
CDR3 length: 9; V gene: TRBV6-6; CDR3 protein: ASSPAYEQY
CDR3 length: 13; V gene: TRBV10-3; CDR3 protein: AIAPGVAGTSPLH
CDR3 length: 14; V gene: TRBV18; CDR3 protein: ASSPYGEGSRDTQY
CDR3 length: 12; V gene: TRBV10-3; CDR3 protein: AISLGQGKETQY
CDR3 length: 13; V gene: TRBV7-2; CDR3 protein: ASSLGGASTDTQY
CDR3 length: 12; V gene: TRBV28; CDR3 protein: ASSLSDTGGKLF
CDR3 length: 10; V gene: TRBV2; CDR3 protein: ASSEQYNEQF
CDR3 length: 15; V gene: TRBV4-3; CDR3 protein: ASSQDPSGPLNTEAF
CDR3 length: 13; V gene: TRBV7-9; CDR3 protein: ASSYGNRPFYGYT
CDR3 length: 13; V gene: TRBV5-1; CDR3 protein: ASSLDGRPNTEAF
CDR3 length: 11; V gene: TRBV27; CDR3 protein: ASSPPGKKGAF
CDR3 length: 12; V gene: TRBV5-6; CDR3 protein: ASSLFGGNTEAF
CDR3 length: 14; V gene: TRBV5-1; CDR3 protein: ASSFGQGGWNTEAF
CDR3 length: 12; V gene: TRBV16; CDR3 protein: ASSHGGWNYGYT
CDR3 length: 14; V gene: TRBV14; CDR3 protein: ASSHGQGAGNSPLH
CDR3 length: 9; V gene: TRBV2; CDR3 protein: ASTKGGGPY
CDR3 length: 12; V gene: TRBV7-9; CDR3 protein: ASSYGGGLETQY
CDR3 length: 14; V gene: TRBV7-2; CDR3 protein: ASIPSSSGLYNEQF